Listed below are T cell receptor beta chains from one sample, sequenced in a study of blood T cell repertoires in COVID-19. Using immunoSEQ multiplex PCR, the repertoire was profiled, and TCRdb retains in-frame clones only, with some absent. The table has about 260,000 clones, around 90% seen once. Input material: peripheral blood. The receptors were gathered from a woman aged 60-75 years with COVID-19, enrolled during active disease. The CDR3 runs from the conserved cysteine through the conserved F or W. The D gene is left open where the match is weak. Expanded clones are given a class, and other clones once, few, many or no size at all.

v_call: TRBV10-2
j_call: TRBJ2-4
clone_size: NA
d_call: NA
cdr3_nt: TGCGCCAGCTACGCCGACTCAGCCAAAAACATTCAGTACTTC
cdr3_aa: CASYADSAKNIQYF

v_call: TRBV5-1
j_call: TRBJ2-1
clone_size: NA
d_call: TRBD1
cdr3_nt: TGCGCCAGCAGCTTAGTGGGGACAGGGGTTTCCAATGAGCAGTTCTTC
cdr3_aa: CASSLVGTGVSNEQFF

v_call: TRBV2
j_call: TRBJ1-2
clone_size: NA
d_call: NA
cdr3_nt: TGTGCCAGCAGTTGGCGACGCCAGGATGGCTACACCTTC
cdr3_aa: CASSWRRQDGYTF

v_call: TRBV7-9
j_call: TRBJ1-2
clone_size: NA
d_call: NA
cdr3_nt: TGTGCCAGCAGCTACGAGGGGGTTGGCTACACCTTC
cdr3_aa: CASSYEGVGYTF

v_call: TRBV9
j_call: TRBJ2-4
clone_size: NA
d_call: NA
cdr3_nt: TGTGCCAGCAGCCCCCCGGGGAGGCGGGGCATTCAGTACTTC
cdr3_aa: CASSPPGRRGIQYF

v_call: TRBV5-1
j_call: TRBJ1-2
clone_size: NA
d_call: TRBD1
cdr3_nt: TGCGCCAGCAGCCCGGGACAGGCGTCCTATGGCTACACCTTC
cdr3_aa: CASSPGQASYGYTF

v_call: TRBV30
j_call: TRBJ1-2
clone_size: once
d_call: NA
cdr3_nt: TGTGCCTGGAGTGTACCTCCCAGAGTGGAGGGACTGGGCGGGGATGGCTACACCTTC
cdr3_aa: CAWSVPPRVEGLGGDGYTF

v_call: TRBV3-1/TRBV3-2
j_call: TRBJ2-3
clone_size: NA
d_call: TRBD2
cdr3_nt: TGTGCCAGCAGCCAGGACCGAGGGACTAGCGGGTCTAGCACAGATACGCAGTATTTT
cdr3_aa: CASSQDRGTSGSSTDTQYF

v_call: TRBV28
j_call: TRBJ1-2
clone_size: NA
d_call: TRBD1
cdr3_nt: TGTGCCAGCAGTTTCGTGGGACAGCCGATCTATGGCTACACCTTC
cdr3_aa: CASSFVGQPIYGYTF

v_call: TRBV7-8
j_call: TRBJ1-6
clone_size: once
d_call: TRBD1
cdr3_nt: TGTGCCAGCAGCTCCCGGACAGGGGGCTTGACGAATTCACCCCTCCACTTT
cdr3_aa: CASSSRTGGLTNSPLHF

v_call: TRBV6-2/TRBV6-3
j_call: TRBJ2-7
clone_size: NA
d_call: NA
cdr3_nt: TGTGCCAGCAGTAAGACAGACTACGAGCAGTACTTC
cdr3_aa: CASSKTDYEQYF

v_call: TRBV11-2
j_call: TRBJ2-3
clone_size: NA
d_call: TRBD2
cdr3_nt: TGTGCCAGCAGCCCTCTTGCGGGAGTGACAGATACGCAGTATTTT
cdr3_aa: CASSPLAGVTDTQYF

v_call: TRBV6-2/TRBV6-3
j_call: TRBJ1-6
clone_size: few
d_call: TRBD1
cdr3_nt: TGTGCCAGCAGTCTGCTCAGGGGGGTTGATTCACCCCTCCACTTT
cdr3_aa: CASSLLRGVDSPLHF

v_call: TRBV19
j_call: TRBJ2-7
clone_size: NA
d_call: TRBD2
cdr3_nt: TGTGCCACTAGGGGCATAGCGGGAGGATCGTACGAGCAGTACTTC
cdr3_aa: CATRGIAGGSYEQYF

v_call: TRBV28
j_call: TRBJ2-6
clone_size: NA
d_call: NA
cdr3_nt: TGTGCCAGCAGTTGGGCTGGAACTGGGGCCAACGTCCTGACTTTC
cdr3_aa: CASSWAGTGANVLTF

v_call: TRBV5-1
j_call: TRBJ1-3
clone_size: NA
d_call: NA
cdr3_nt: TGCGCCAGCAGCTTGGACATCGGAAACACCATATATTTT
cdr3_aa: CASSLDIGNTIYF

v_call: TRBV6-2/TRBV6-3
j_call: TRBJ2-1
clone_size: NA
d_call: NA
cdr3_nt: TGTGCCAGCAGTTCGGGGATTCTAGCTGGCAATGAGCAGTTCTTC
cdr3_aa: CASSSGILAGNEQFF

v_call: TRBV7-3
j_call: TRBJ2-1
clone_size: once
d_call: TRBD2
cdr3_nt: TGTGCCAGCAGCTTAAGGGGGACTAGCGAGCAGTTCTTC
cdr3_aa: CASSLRGTSEQFF

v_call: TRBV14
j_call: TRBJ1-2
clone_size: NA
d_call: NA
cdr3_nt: TGTGCCAGCAGCAGAATTGGACCCGGGGGGAACTATGGCTACACCTTC
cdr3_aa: CASSRIGPGGNYGYTF

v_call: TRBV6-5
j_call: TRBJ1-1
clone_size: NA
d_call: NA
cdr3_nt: TGTGCCAGCACCTACGCAGGGGAGAACACTGAAGCTTTCTTT
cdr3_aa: CASTYAGENTEAFF

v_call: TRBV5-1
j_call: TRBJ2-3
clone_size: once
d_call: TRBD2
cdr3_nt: TGCGCCAGCAGCTTGAAGCTAGCGGGAGGTCGAGCAGATACGCAGTATTTT
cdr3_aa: CASSLKLAGGRADTQYF

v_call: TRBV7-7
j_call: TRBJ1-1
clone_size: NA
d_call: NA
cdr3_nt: TGTGCCAGCAGCTTAGCACACGACAGTGGCCTTGACACTGAAGCTTTCTTT
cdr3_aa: CASSLAHDSGLDTEAFF

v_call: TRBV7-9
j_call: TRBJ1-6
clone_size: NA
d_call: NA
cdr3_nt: TGTGCCAGCAGCTTATTATCTTCACCCCTCCACTTT
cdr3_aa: CASSLLSSPLHF